Below are 9 T cell receptor beta chains sequenced from a single sample in a study of identical twins. TCRdb re-called the 5' RACE reads with MiXCR, one entry per CDR3 protein. This table has fewer than 250,000 distinct CDR3 sequences, approximately 15% appearing once. This same sample was also part of a study on T cells expressing NK-cell markers.

Source material: CD8+ T cells sorted from blood. The receptors were gathered from a woman aged 18 to 35 in good health.

The chain combines TRBV11-2 with TRBJ2-5; TRBD1 agrees at 8 bases. The CDR3 contains 16 residues. The V gene end was trimmed by 6 bases and the J gene end by 2 bases; junction bases not matched to a gene: 11. CDR1 and CDR2 from the germline V gene are SGHAT and FQNNGV. This CDR3 is CASSQGQGFKQETQYF. The CDR3 region has the DNA TGTGCCAGCAGTCAAGGACAGGGCTTCAAACAAGAGACCCAGTACTTC.

J is TRBJ2-3 and V is TRBV9; D uncertain. CDR1 is SGDLS and CDR2 is YYNGEE in the germline V gene. The CDR3 sequence is 14 residues long. V dropped 0 bases and J dropped 8 bases, with 13 bases sitting between them. The CDR3 DNA reads TGTGCCAGCAGCGTAGGGGATCTCGTGGGTACGCAGTATTTT. Its protein is CASSVGDLVGTQYF.

This clonotype was detected many times. This rearrangement joins TRBV4-3 to TRBJ2-7; D is unresolved. Per the germline V gene, CDR1 is LGHNA and CDR2 is YSLEER. The CDR3 sequence is 11 residues long. The V end lost 1 base, the J end lost 6 bases, and 4 bases lay between the germline ends. The CDR3 reads CASSQGSEQYF. In DNA, the CDR3 is TGCGCCAGCAGCCAAGGATCCGAGCAGTACTTC.

This clonotype was counted between two and nine times. The chain employs TRBV9 and TRBJ2-3; 7 bases are shared with TRBD1. This CDR3 spans 15 amino acids. From germline, CDR1 is SGDLS and CDR2 YYNGEE. Germline trimming cut 3 bases from V and 3 bases from J; bases unmatched to any gene: 7. CDR3 sequence: CASSDPGTVTDTQYF. Here the CDR3 DNA reads TGTGCCAGCAGCGACCCCGGGACAGTTACAGATACGCAGTATTTT.

The chain has TRBV12-3 or TRBV12-4 and TRBJ2-2; tentative D call: TRBD2 (5 bases). The ends were cut back, 7 bases at V and 0 bases at J, with 15 bases in the middle. The CDR3 is made up of 16 amino acids. The CDR3 nucleotides read TGTGCCAGCATCGAACGGGTCGGGACGAACACCGGGGAGCTGTTTTTT. It is translated as CASIERVGTNTGELFF.

J is TRBJ1-3 and V is TRBV4-3; D is uncertain. V shed 4 bases and J shed 7 bases, with 20 bases lying between them. This CDR3 comprises 16 residues. Germline CDR1 reads LGHNA; CDR2 reads YSLEER. CDR3 nucleotide sequence: TGCGCCAGCAGCCCAGCAAAACGGGTTCCGGGGAACACCATATATTTT. Amino acids: CASSPAKRVPGNTIYF.

Judged by abundance, this clonotype is medium-sized. The chain has TRBV4-1 and TRBJ2-1; no definite D call. This CDR3 contains 16 residues. V shed 0 bases and J shed 8 bases, with 17 bases lying between them. Germline-derived CDR1 and CDR2 are MGHRA and YSYEKL. DNA for the CDR3: TGCGCCAGCAGCCAAGATTACCCCCCGCGGATCGATGAGCAGTTCTTC. It is translated as CASSQDYPPRIDEQFF.

In its sample, this clonotype was seen once. The rearrangement uses TRBV11-1 and TRBJ2-1; 14 bases fit TRBD2. Germline CDR1 and CDR2: SGHAT and FQDESV (reference sequence). There are 19 residues in the CDR3. Trimming took 5 bases from V and 4 from J; bases not matched to a gene: 13. The CDR3 DNA reads TGTGCCAGCAGCCTCCCGGGACTAGCGGGGGAACACGTATACAATGAGCAGTTCTTC. It translates to CASSLPGLAGEHVYNEQFF.

This clonotype appeared many times. This chain connects TRBV4-2 to TRBJ2-1; TRBD1 or TRBD2 may be the D gene (5 bases each). The CDR3 consists of 12 residues. V was cut by 0 bases and J by 9 bases, with 6 bases left in between. Germline lookup yields CDR1 LGHNA and CDR2 YNFKEQ. The CDR3 here is CASSQEGTEQFF. In DNA form, the CDR3 reads TGTGCCAGCAGCCAAGAAGGGACTGAGCAGTTCTTC.